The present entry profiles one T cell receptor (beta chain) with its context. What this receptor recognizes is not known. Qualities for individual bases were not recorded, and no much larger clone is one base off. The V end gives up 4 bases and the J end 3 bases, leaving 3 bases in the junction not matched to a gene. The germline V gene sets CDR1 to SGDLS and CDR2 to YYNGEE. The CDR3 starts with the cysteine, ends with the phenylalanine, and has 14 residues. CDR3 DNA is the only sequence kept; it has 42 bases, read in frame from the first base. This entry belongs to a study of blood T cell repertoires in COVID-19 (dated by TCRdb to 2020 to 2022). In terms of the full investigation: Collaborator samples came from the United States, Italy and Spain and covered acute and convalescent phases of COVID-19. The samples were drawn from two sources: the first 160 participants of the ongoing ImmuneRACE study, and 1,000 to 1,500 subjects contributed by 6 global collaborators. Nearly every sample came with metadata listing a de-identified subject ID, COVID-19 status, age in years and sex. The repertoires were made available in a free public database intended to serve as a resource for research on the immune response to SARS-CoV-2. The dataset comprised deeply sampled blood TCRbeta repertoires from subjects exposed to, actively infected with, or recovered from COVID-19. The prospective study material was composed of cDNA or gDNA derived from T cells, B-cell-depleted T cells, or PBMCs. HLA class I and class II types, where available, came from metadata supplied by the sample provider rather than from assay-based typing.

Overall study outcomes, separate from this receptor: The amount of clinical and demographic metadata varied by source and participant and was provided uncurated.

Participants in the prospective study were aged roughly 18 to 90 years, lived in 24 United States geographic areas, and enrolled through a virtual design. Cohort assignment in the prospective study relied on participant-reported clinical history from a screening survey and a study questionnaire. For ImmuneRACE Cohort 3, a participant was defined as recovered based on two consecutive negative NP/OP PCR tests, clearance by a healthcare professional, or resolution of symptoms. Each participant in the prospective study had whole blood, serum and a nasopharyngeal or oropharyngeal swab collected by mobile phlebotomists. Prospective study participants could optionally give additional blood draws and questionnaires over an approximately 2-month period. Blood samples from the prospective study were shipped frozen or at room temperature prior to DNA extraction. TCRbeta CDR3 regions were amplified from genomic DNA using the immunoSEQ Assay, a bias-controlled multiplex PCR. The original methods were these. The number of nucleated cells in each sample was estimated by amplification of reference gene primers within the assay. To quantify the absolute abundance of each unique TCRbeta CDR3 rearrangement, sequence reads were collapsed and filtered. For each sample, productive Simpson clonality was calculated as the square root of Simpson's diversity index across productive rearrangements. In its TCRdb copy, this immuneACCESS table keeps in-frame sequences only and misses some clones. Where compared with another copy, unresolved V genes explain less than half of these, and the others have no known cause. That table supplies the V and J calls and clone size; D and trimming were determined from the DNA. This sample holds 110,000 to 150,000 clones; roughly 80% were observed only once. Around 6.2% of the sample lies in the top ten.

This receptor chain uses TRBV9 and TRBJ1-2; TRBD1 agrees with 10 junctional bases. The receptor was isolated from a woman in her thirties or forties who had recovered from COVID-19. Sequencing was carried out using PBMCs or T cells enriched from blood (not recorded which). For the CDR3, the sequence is CASSHGTGDYGYTF. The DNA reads TGTGCCAGCAGCCACGGGACAGGGGACTATGGCTACACCTTC. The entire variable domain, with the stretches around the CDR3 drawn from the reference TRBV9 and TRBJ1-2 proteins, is DSGVTQTPKHLITATGQRVTLRCSPRSGDLSVYWYQQSLDQGLQFLIQYYNGEERAKGNILERFSAQQFPDLHSELNLSSLELGDSALYFCASSHGTGDYGYTFGSGTRLTVV.